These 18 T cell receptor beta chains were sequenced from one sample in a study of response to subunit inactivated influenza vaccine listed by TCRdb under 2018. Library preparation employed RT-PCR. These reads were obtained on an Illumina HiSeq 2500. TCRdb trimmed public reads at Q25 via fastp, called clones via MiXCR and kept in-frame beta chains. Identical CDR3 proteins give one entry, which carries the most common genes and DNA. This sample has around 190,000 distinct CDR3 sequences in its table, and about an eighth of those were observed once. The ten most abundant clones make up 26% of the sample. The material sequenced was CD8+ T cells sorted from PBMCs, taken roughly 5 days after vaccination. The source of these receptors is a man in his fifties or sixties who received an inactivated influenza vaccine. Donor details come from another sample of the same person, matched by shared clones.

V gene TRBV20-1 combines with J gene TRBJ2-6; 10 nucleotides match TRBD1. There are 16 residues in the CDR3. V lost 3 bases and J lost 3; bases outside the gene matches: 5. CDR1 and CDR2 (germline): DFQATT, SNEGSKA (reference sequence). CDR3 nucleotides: TGCAGTGCTAGTCGAGGGACAGGGGTTGGGGCCAACGTCCTGACTTTC. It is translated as CSASRGTGVGANVLTF.

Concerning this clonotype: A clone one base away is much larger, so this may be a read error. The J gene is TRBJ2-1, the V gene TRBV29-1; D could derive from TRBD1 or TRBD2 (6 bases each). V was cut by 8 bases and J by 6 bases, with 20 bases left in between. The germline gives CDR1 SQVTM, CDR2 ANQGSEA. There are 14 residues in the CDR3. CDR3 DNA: TGCAGCTTGACGGAAGGGGGGTCGTTCAATGAGCAGTTCTTC. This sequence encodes CSLTEGGSFNEQFF.

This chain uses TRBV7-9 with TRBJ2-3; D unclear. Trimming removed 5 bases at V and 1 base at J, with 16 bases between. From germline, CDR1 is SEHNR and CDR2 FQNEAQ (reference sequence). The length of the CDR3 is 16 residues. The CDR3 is CASSVLVSTRTDTQYF. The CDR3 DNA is TGTGCCAGCAGCGTTCTAGTAAGCACCCGCACAGATACGCAGTATTTT.

The CDR3 DNA reads TGTGCCAGCAGCCCGGGCGCTGCAGATACGCAGTATTTT. Protein product: CASSPGAADTQYF. The V gene is TRBV7-2, the J gene TRBJ2-3; D unresolved. Per the germline V gene, CDR1 is SGHTA and CDR2 is FQGNSA. This CDR3 is 13 amino acids long. With 5 bases removed from V and 4 bases from J, the gap between germline ends came to 10 bases.

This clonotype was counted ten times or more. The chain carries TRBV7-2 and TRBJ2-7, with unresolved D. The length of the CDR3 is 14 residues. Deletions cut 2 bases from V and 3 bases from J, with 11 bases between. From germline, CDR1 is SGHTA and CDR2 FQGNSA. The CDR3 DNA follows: TGTGCCAGCAGCTTAAACCCTGGGAACTACGAGCAGTACTTC. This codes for CASSLNPGNYEQYF.

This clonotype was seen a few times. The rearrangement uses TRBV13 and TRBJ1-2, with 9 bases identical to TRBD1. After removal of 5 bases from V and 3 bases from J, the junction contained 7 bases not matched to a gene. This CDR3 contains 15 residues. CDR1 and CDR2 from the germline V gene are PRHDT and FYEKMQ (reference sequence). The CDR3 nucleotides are TGTGCCAGCAGCATGGGACAGGGCTCCCACTATGGCTACACCTTC. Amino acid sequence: CASSMGQGSHYGYTF. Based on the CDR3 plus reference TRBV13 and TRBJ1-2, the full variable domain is AAGVIQSPRHLIKEKRETATLKCYPIPRHDTVYWYQQGPGQDPQFLISFYEKMQSDKGSIPDRFSAQQFSDYHSELNMSSLELGDSALYFCASSMGQGSHYGYTFGSGTRLTVV.

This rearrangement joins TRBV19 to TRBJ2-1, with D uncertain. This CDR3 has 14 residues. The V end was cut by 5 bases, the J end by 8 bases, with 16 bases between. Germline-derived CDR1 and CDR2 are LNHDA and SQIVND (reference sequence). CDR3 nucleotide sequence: TGTGCCAGTAGTCCTTCACGGACCCTTTATGAGCAGTTCTTC. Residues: CASSPSRTLYEQFF.

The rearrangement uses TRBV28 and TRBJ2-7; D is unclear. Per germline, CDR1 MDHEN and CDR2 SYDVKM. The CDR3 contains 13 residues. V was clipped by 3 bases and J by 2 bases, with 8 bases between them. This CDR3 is CASSFPSPYEQYF. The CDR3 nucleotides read TGTGCCAGCAGTTTCCCCTCGCCCTACGAGCAGTACTTC. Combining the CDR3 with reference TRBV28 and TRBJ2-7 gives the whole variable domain DVKVTQSSRYLVKRTGEKVFLECVQDMDHENMFWYRQDPGLGLRLIYFSYDVKMKEKGDIPEGYSVSREKKERFSLILESASTNQTSMYLCASSFPSPYEQYFGPGTRLTVT.

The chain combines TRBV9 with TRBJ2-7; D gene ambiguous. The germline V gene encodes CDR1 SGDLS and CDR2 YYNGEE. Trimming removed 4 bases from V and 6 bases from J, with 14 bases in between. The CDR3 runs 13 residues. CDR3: CASSKRTAGEQYF. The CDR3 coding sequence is TGTGCCAGCAGCAAACGGACGGCCGGCGAGCAGTACTTC. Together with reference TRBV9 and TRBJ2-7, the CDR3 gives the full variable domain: DSGVTQTPKHLITATGQRVTLRCSPRSGDLSVYWYQQSLDQGLQFLIQYYNGEERAKGNILERFSAQQFPDLHSELNLSSLELGDSALYFCASSKRTAGEQYFGPGTRLTVT.

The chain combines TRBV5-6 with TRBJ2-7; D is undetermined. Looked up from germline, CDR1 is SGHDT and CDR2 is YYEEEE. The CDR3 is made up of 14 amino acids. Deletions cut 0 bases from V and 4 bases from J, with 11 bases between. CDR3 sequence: CASSLGRRPYEQYF. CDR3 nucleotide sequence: TGTGCCAGCAGCTTGGGACGCAGACCGTACGAGCAGTACTTC.

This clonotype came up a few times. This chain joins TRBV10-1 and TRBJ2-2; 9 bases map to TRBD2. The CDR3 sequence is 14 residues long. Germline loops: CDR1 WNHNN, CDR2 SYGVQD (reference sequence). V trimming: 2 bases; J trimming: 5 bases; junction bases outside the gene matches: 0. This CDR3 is CASSELAGTGELFF. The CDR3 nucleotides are TGCGCCAGCAGTGAGCTAGCGGGGACCGGGGAGCTGTTTTTT.

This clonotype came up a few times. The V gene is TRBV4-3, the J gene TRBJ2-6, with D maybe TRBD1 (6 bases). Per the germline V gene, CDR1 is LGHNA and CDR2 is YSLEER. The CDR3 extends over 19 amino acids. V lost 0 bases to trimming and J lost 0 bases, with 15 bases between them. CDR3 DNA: TGCGCCAGCAGCCAAGATCCCCACGGACAGCTCTCTGGGGCCAACGTCCTGACTTTC. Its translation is CASSQDPHGQLSGANVLTF.

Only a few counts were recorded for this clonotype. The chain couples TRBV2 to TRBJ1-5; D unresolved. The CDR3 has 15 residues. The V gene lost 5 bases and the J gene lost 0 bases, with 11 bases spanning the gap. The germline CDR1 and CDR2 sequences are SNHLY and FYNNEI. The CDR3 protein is CASSPGEYSNQPQHF. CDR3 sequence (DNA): TGTGCCAGCAGTCCCGGGGAATATAGCAATCAGCCCCAGCATTTT.

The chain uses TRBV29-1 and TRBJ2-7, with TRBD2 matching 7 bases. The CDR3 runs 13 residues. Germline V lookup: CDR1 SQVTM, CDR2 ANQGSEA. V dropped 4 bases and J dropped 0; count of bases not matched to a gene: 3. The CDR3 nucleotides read TGCAGCGTTGTGTCGGGGGGCTCCTACGAGCAGTACTTC. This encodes CSVVSGGSYEQYF.

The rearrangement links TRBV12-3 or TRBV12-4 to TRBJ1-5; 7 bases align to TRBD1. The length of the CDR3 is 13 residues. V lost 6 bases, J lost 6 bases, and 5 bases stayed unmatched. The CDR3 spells CASSQGQFQPQHF. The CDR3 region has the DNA TGTGCCAGCAGCCAGGGACAGTTTCAGCCCCAGCATTTT.

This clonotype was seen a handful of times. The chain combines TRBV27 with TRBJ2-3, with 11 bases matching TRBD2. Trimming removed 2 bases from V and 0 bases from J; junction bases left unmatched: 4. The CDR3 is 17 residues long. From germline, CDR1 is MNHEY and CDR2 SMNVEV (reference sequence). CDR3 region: CASSLTTSGASTDTQYF. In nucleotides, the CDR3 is TGTGCCAGCAGTTTAACGACTAGCGGGGCTAGCACAGATACGCAGTATTTT.

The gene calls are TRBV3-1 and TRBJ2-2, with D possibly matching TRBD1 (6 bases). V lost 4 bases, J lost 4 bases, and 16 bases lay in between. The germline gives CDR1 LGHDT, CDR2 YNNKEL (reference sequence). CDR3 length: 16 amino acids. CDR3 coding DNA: TGTGCCAGCAGCCCTGGGGCAGGGGAAGGCACCGGGGAGCTGTTTTTT. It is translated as CASSPGAGEGTGELFF.

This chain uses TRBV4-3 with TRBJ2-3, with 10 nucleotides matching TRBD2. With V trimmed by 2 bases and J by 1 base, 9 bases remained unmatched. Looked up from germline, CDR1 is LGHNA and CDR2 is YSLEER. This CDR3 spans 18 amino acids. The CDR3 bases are TGCGCCAGCAGCCAACACCCAAATGGACTAGCGGGCACAGATACGCAGTATTTT. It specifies CASSQHPNGLAGTDTQYF.